The rows below give T cell receptor beta chains drawn from one sample of a study of CD8 T cells in Susac syndrome. TCRdb independently ran MiXCR on the immunoSEQ multiplex PCR reads; one entry per CDR3 protein. The table shows fewer than 150,000 distinct CDR3 sequences, with under 95% occurring only once. Sequencing was carried out using CD8+ T cells from PBMCs. Receptors were obtained from a human donor with multiple sclerosis. Both conserved end residues are part of each CDR3. The order of the fields is D gene, V gene, J gene, clone size, CDR3 DNA, CDR3 protein. D genes are given only for firm matches. Size values are once, few and many counts, or a class for expanded clones, and some rows have none.

D: NA
V: TRBV5-1
J: TRBJ2-7
size: NA
DNA: TGCGCCAGCAGCTTGGAGGTCAGCGCCTACGAGCAGTACTTC
CDR3: CASSLEVSAYEQYF

D: NA
V: TRBV28
J: TRBJ1-2
size: NA
DNA: TGTGCCAGCAGTTTTCGCCCGAGGGGGATCGGCTACACCTTC
CDR3: CASSFRPRGIGYTF

D: NA
V: TRBV12-3/TRBV12-4
J: TRBJ1-3
size: NA
DNA: TGTGCCAGCAGTTTGGGCAGGACAGGAAACACCATATATTTT
CDR3: CASSLGRTGNTIYF

D: TRBD1
V: TRBV29-1
J: TRBJ1-2
size: NA
DNA: TGCAGCGTCGACAGGGGACTGTACGGCTACACCTTC
CDR3: CSVDRGLYGYTF

D: NA
V: TRBV21-1
J: TRBJ1-2
size: NA
DNA: TGTGCCAGCAGGAACCTCAGGGAACCGAACTATGGCTACACCTTC
CDR3: CASRNLREPNYGYTF

D: TRBD1
V: TRBV7-7
J: TRBJ2-2
size: NA
DNA: TGTGCCAGCAGCTTAAAGGGGGCGACTTTGAACACCGGGGAGCTGTTTTTT
CDR3: CASSLKGATLNTGELFF

D: TRBD2
V: TRBV27
J: TRBJ2-7
size: NA
DNA: TGTGCCAGCAAGCTAGCGGGAGTCCCAACCGAGCAGTACTTC
CDR3: CASKLAGVPTEQYF

D: NA
V: TRBV27
J: TRBJ2-5
size: once
DNA: TGTGCCAGCAGTTTTCTAGGTCAAGAGACCCAGTACTTC
CDR3: CASSFLGQETQYF

D: NA
V: TRBV6-2/TRBV6-3
J: TRBJ2-2
size: NA
DNA: TGTGCCAGCAGTTACTCTCGGGGGGCTAGCGCGAACACCGGGGAGCTGTTTTTT
CDR3: CASSYSRGASANTGELFF

D: TRBD1
V: TRBV12-3/TRBV12-4
J: TRBJ1-5
size: few
DNA: TGTGCCAGCAGTTTAGGACAGGGTAATCAGCCCCAGCATTTT
CDR3: CASSLGQGNQPQHF

D: NA
V: TRBV6-5
J: TRBJ2-7
size: NA
DNA: TGTGCCAGCAGTTACGACAGCACCTACGAGCAGTACTTC
CDR3: CASSYDSTYEQYF

D: NA
V: TRBV3-1
J: TRBJ1-4
size: NA
DNA: TGTGCCAGCAGCCAACCCGAGGAAGGGGCTAATGAAAAACTGTTTTTT
CDR3: CASSQPEEGANEKLFF

D: TRBD1
V: TRBV27
J: TRBJ2-7
size: NA
DNA: TGTGCCAGCAGTAGCAAGACAGGGTTCCGAGTCTACGAGCAGTACTTC
CDR3: CASSSKTGFRVYEQYF

D: TRBD2
V: TRBV29-1
J: TRBJ2-1
size: NA
DNA: TGCAGCGTTTTGGGGTGGCGGGAGAATGAGCAGTTCTTC
CDR3: CSVLGWRENEQFF

D: NA
V: TRBV4-1
J: TRBJ1-5
size: few
DNA: TGCGCCAGCAGCCAAGTGAGATTCAATCAGCCCCAGCATTTT
CDR3: CASSQVRFNQPQHF

D: NA
V: TRBV5-4
J: TRBJ2-3
size: NA
DNA: TGTGCCAGCAGCTTGTTGGGCACAGATACGCAGTATTTT
CDR3: CASSLLGTDTQYF

D: NA
V: TRBV6-2/TRBV6-3
J: TRBJ2-7
size: NA
DNA: TGTGCCAGCAGTATGGCGGGGAAAGCCTACGAGCAGTACTTC
CDR3: CASSMAGKAYEQYF

D: NA
V: TRBV30
J: TRBJ1-1
size: NA
DNA: TGTGCCTGGAACTTTCGAGGCACTGAAGCTTTCTTT
CDR3: CAWNFRGTEAFF

D: NA
V: TRBV27
J: TRBJ2-1
size: NA
DNA: TGTGCCAGCAGTTTTGCCACCATCTCCTACAATGAGCAGTTCTTC
CDR3: CASSFATISYNEQFF

D: NA
V: TRBV28
J: TRBJ1-1
size: NA
DNA: TGTGCCAGCAGTTTTCGAGGAATCGCTGAAGCTTTCTTT
CDR3: CASSFRGIAEAFF

D: TRBD1
V: TRBV19
J: TRBJ1-2
size: NA
DNA: TGTGCCAGTAGTGTCCTACAGGGGGTCGAGGGCTACACCTTC
CDR3: CASSVLQGVEGYTF

D: TRBD1
V: TRBV29-1
J: TRBJ2-1
size: NA
DNA: TGCAGCGTTCAAAGGGGGCATGAGCAGTTCTTC
CDR3: CSVQRGHEQFF

D: NA
V: TRBV12-3/TRBV12-4
J: TRBJ1-1
size: NA
DNA: TGTGCCAGCAGGGACACCTCTCAAGCTTTCTTT
CDR3: CASRDTSQAFF

D: NA
V: TRBV4-1
J: TRBJ2-1
size: NA
DNA: TGCGCCAGCAGCCCCCCGAAGAACATTGGACCCAATGAGCAGTTCTTC
CDR3: CASSPPKNIGPNEQFF

D: NA
V: TRBV7-9
J: TRBJ2-7
size: NA
DNA: TGTGCCAGCAGCTCCAGGGTTGGCGAGCAGTACTTC
CDR3: CASSSRVGEQYF

D: NA
V: TRBV24-1
J: TRBJ2-7
size: NA
DNA: TGTGCCACCTCGACAGGGAGGGATTCCTACGAGCAGTACTTC
CDR3: CATSTGRDSYEQYF

D: NA
V: TRBV23-1
J: TRBJ1-1
size: NA
DNA: TGCGCCAGCAGTCAAGGGGGCAGGGTCACTGAAGCTTTCTTT
CDR3: CASSQGGRVTEAFF

D: TRBD2
V: TRBV4-2
J: TRBJ2-1
size: NA
DNA: TGTGCCAGCAGCCAAGAAATTAGCGGGAGAAACGATGAGCAGTTCTTC
CDR3: CASSQEISGRNDEQFF

D: NA
V: TRBV27
J: TRBJ2-1
size: NA
DNA: TGTGCCAGCAGTTTGACAGGGCGGGGTTACAATGAGCAGTTCTTC
CDR3: CASSLTGRGYNEQFF

D: NA
V: TRBV4-3
J: TRBJ2-4
size: once
DNA: TGCGCCAGCAGCCAAGGGCTAGCAGAAAACATTCAGTACTTC
CDR3: CASSQGLAENIQYF

D: TRBD1
V: TRBV30
J: TRBJ2-5
size: NA
DNA: TGTGCCTGGATCCCACAGGGGGCTGGGGAGACCCAGTACTTC
CDR3: CAWIPQGAGETQYF

D: NA
V: TRBV6-5
J: TRBJ2-7
size: NA
DNA: TGTGCCAGCAGCGGGGACATCAGCTCCTACGAGCAGTACTTC
CDR3: CASSGDISSYEQYF

D: TRBD2
V: TRBV3-1
J: TRBJ2-2
size: NA
DNA: TGTGCCAGCAGCCGACTAGCGGGAGTAGTCGGGGAGCTGTTTTTT
CDR3: CASSRLAGVVGELFF

D: TRBD2
V: TRBV28
J: TRBJ2-1
size: NA
DNA: TGTGCCAGCAGTCCCATAGCGGGCCTTTACAATGAGCAGTTCTTC
CDR3: CASSPIAGLYNEQFF

D: TRBD1
V: TRBV7-8
J: TRBJ2-5
size: NA
DNA: TGTGCCAGCAGCTTGACACAGGGGTACCAAGAGACCCAGTACTTC
CDR3: CASSLTQGYQETQYF

D: NA
V: TRBV19
J: TRBJ1-1
size: NA
DNA: TGTGCCAGTAGTCCGGTTTTGAACACTGAAGCTTTCTTT
CDR3: CASSPVLNTEAFF